This T cell receptor beta chain was found in a study of blood T cell repertoires in COVID-19. Study as a whole: Both acute and convalescent COVID-19 samples were obtained from the United States, Italy and Spain.

V was trimmed by 4 bases and J by 3 bases, leaving 15 bases between them. The CDR3 covers 16 residues. CDR1 is MNHEY, CDR2 SMNVEV, per germline (reference sequence). Clones were read by immunoSEQ multiplex PCR, and TCRdb kept only the in-frame ones, dropping some. The sample has about 150,000 clones, approximately 85% seen once. The chain combines TRBV27 with TRBJ1-4; tentatively, D is TRBD1 (6 bases). This TCR derives from a man aged 55 to 70 with COVID-19, enrolled during active disease. Sequencing was done on a sample of peripheral blood. Written as DNA, the CDR3 is TGTGCCAGCAGTTCCCGTAAGGGGGTGGCTAATGAAAAACTGTTTTTT. It is translated as CASSSRKGVANEKLFF.